The subject of this entry is one TCR beta chain. These data originate in a study of blood T cell repertoires in COVID-19. Study at large: The study drew acute and convalescent COVID-19 samples from the United States, Italy and Spain. The analysed material was cDNA or gDNA that came from T cells, B-cell-depleted T cells, or PBMCs.

As originally analysed: Estimates of nucleated cell counts were drawn from the amplification of reference gene primers. Assay: immunoSEQ multiplex PCR; the TCRdb copy retains only in-frame clones and omits some. The V and J calls and the clone size are those of that table, but D and trimming were determined from the DNA. The sample shows some 30,000 clones, 90% of them seen only once. Looked up from germline, CDR1 is MNHEY and CDR2 is SMNVEV (reference sequence). V was cut by 6 bases and J by 4 bases, with 28 bases left in between. The CDR3 runs 18 residues. The origin of this receptor is a man in his 70s with active or convalescent COVID-19. Sequences were obtained from peripheral blood. V and J are TRBV27 and TRBJ2-7, with D tentatively TRBD2 (6 bases). CDR3 sequence (DNA): TGTGCCAGCAGACCCGCTCCGGGACTTCAGACTCTTCAATACGAGCAGTACTTC. It translates to CASRPAPGLQTLQYEQYF.